The 27 T cell receptor beta chains given below trace back to one sample, sequenced in a study of blood T cell repertoires in COVID-19. Assay used: immunoSEQ multiplex PCR; TCRdb lists only in-frame clones, some missing. The sample has over 200,000 clones, around 90% seen once. Sequenced: PBMCs or T cells enriched from blood (not recorded which). All receptors come from a man under 40 who had been exposed to COVID-19.

The V and J genes are TRBV7-9 and TRBJ2-7; weak D call: TRBD2 (6 bases). There are 15 residues in the CDR3. Germline CDR1 SEHNR, CDR2 FQNEAQ (reference sequence). V lost 4 bases, J lost 2 bases, and 15 bases lay in between. The DNA for the CDR3 is TGTGCCAGCAGCTCCGGACTACCGAACACCTACGAGCAGTACTTC. Translated: CASSSGLPNTYEQYF.

The V call is TRBV10-1, the J call TRBJ1-5; TRBD1 agrees at 8 bases. V lost 8 bases, J lost 5 bases, and 5 bases stayed unmatched. The CDR3 is 13 amino acids. CDR1 and CDR2 (germline): WNHNN, SYGVQD (reference sequence). DNA for the CDR3: TGCGCCAGCGCGGACAGGGCGGATCAGCCCCAGCATTTT. It specifies CASADRADQPQHF.

This clone was detected a few times. The V and J genes are TRBV11-2 and TRBJ2-3, with 8 bases aligning to TRBD2. The CDR3 is made up of 19 amino acids. Germline V lookup: CDR1 SGHAT, CDR2 FQNNGV. V lost 5 bases to trimming and J lost 2 bases; unmatched junction nucleotides: 18. For the CDR3, the DNA is TGTGCCAGCAGCCCTACCGTAGCGGGGTACATACAAATCACAGATACGCAGTATTTT. Translating gives CASSPTVAGYIQITDTQYF.

The chain is built from TRBV6-4 and TRBJ1-6; D remains unclear. CDR3 size: 13 residues. Trimming took off 0 bases at V and 8 bases at J, with 5 bases between the two ends. The V gene's germline CDR1 is MRHNA and CDR2 SNTAGT. The CDR3 here is CASSDSVHSPLHF. CDR3 in DNA: TGTGCCAGCAGTGACTCCGTCCATTCACCCCTCCACTTT.

The rearrangement links TRBV20-1 to TRBJ1-1; D is possibly TRBD1 (6 bases). CDR1 is DFQATT and CDR2 is SNEGSKA in the germline V gene (reference sequence). V lost 3 bases and J 5 bases, leaving 19 bases between the germline ends. This CDR3 has 15 residues. The CDR3 loop is CSASPARGSNTEAFF. In DNA form, the CDR3 reads TGCAGTGCTAGTCCGGCCAGGGGTTCAAATACTGAAGCTTTCTTT.

This chain joins TRBV7-2 and TRBJ1-2; the match to TRBD1 covers 9 bases. The ends lost 5 bases at V and 4 bases at J; junction bases unmatched: 5. The CDR3 has 14 residues. Germline CDR1 SGHTA, CDR2 FQGNSA. CDR3 DNA sequence: TGTGCCAGCAGCCCGGGGACAGGGAGCTATGGCTACACCTTC. Translating gives CASSPGTGSYGYTF. The variable domain in full, completed from reference TRBV7-2 and TRBJ1-2, reads GAGVSQSPSNKVTEKGKDVELRCDPISGHTALYWYRQSLGQGLEFLIYFQGNSAPDKSGLPSDRFSAERTGGSVSTLTIQRTQQEDSAVYLCASSPGTGSYGYTFGSGTRLTVV.

This rearrangement joins TRBV3-1 (or the pseudogene TRBV3-2) to TRBJ2-7; D is uncertain. The CDR3 has 14 residues. Germline CDR1 reads LGHDT; CDR2 reads YNNKEL (reference sequence). V gave up 4 bases and J gave up 0 bases, with 10 bases separating them. Here the CDR3 DNA reads TGTGCCAGCAGCCCTGCGAGGAGCTCCTACGAGCAGTACTTC. Its translation: CASSPARSSYEQYF.

J is TRBJ1-4 and V is TRBV5-4; D not resolved. V lost 1 base and J 0 bases, leaving 4 bases between the germline ends. The CDR3 covers 14 residues. Germline assignment: CDR1 SGHNT and CDR2 YYREEE (reference sequence). The CDR3 is CASSLFTTNEKLFF. For the CDR3, the DNA is TGTGCCAGCAGCTTGTTCACAACTAATGAAAAACTGTTTTTT.

The gene calls are TRBV5-1 and TRBJ1-2; no clear D gene. Germline-derived CDR1 and CDR2 are SGHRS and YFSETQ. The CDR3 has 14 residues. Trimming stripped 4 bases from V and 3 bases from J, with 13 bases between. CDR3: CASSPMSRYYGYTF. The CDR3, as DNA: TGCGCCAGCAGCCCCATGAGCAGGTACTATGGCTACACCTTC.

The chain joins TRBV7-9 to TRBJ2-7; 8 bases map to TRBD1. With 0 bases clipped from V and 1 base from J, the junction kept 5 bases outside the gene matches. The germline V gene has CDR1 SEHNR and CDR2 FQNEAQ (reference sequence). This CDR3 comprises 16 residues. CDR3 sequence: CASSLALGQASYEQYF. In DNA form, the CDR3 reads TGTGCCAGCAGCTTAGCGTTGGGACAGGCTTCCTACGAGCAGTACTTC.

This chain links TRBV27 with TRBJ1-5; 7 nucleotides align to TRBD1. The germline V gene has CDR1 MNHEY and CDR2 SMNVEV (reference sequence). The CDR3 is 17 amino acids. V was clipped by 0 bases and J by 3 bases; unmatched bases: 8. The CDR3, as DNA: TGTGCCAGCAGTTTATCACCGTGGACAGGACCCAATCAGCCCCAGCATTTT. The encoded protein is CASSLSPWTGPNQPQHF.

This clone was seen a handful of times. The chain has TRBV19 and TRBJ2-2, with D tentatively TRBD1 (5 bases). The CDR3 is 13 residues long. V was clipped by 2 bases and J by 15 bases, with 16 bases between them. From germline, CDR1 is LNHDA and CDR2 SQIVND (reference sequence). DNA for the CDR3: TGTGCCAGTAGTATAAGCCAGGGTATGAGGTTGTTTTTT. Protein product: CASSISQGMRLFF.

The CDR3 loop reads CASSIGQVGGYTF. Here the CDR3 DNA reads TGTGCCAGTAGTATAGGACAGGTCGGTGGCTACACCTTC. The chain couples TRBV19 to TRBJ1-2, with D tentatively TRBD1 (6 bases). CDR1 is LNHDA, CDR2 SQIVND, per germline (reference sequence). V lost 1 base and J lost 7, with 10 bases in between. CDR3 length: 13 residues.

This clone appeared a single time. The chain employs TRBV3-1 (or the pseudogene TRBV3-2) and TRBJ2-3, with D perhaps matching TRBD2 (5 bases). The CDR3 contains 15 residues. Germline V gene lookup returns CDR1 LGHDT and CDR2 YNNKEL (reference sequence). V gave up 0 bases and J gave up 5 bases, with 12 bases separating them. The CDR3 spells CASSQEGNRGDTQYF. The DNA of the CDR3 is TGTGCCAGCAGCCAAGAAGGTAACCGGGGAGATACGCAGTATTTT.

The gene calls are TRBV18 and TRBJ2-3; 7 bases are shared with TRBD1. The V gene end was trimmed by 3 bases and the J gene end by 4 bases; junction bases not matched to a gene: 1. This CDR3 has 13 residues. Germline CDR1 is KGHSH and CDR2 is LQKENI. The CDR3 protein is CASSPDRADTQYF. CDR3 coding DNA: TGTGCCAGCTCACCCGACAGGGCAGATACGCAGTATTTT.

This clone has just a few counts. The chain recombines TRBV24-1 with TRBJ2-5; TRBD2 is a possible D gene (5 bases). Germline assignment: CDR1 KGHDR and CDR2 SFDVKD. The CDR3 has 13 amino acids. V dropped 4 bases and J dropped 5 bases, with 10 bases sitting between them. The CDR3 loop reads CATSDSGEETQYF. DNA of the CDR3: TGTGCCACCAGTGACTCCGGGGAGGAGACCCAGTACTTC.

This clone was detected a few times. V is TRBV3-1 (or the pseudogene TRBV3-2) and J is TRBJ2-7; D ambiguous. The V gene's germline CDR1 is LGHDT and CDR2 YNNKEL (reference sequence). The CDR3 runs 14 residues. Trimming shortened V by 5 bases and J by 2 bases, and 13 bases separated the two germline ends. The CDR3 bases are TGTGCCAGCAGCGAGGTATTCCGAACCTACGAGCAGTACTTC. Amino acids: CASSEVFRTYEQYF.

Regarding this clone: At one boundary the junction diverges from the germline segment, which might be a read error. The chain has TRBV3-1 (or the pseudogene TRBV3-2) and TRBJ1-2; maybe TRBD1 (6 bases). The CDR3 loop spans 13 amino acids. Germline V gene lookup returns CDR1 LGHDT and CDR2 YNNKEL (reference sequence). CDR3 region: CASTQGGVYGYTF. In DNA, the CDR3 is TGTGCCAGCACCCAAGGGGGGGTCTATGGCTACACCTTC.

The chain has TRBV5-4 and TRBJ1-2; D call uncertain. V lost 0 bases and J lost 6, with 6 bases in between. The CDR3 sequence is 12 residues long. The germline gives CDR1 SGHNT, CDR2 YYREEE (reference sequence). CDR3 DNA: TGTGCCAGCAGCTTGGCGCGGGATGGCTACACCTTC. It encodes CASSLARDGYTF.

The J gene is TRBJ2-3, the V gene TRBV9, with D possibly being TRBD2 (6 bases). Germline CDR1 is SGDLS and CDR2 is YYNGEE. The V end was cut by 0 bases, the J end by 6 bases, with 8 bases between. The CDR3 totals 13 residues. CDR3 sequence reads: CASSVGLEDTQYF. CDR3 coding DNA: TGTGCCAGCAGCGTAGGACTAGAGGATACGCAGTATTTT.

This clone was detected once. The chain is built from TRBV6-2 or TRBV6-3 and TRBJ2-7; possible D gene TRBD2, 5 bases. Trimming pared 5 bases from V and 9 bases from J, leaving 11 bases between. Germline loops: CDR1 MNHEY, CDR2 SVGEGT. The CDR3 runs to 11 residues. The CDR3 DNA reads as TGTGCCAGCAGTACAAGGGAGAGGCAGTACTTC. Its protein is CASSTRERQYF.

The rearrangement uses TRBV29-1 and TRBJ1-4; tentatively, D is TRBD1 (6 bases). The germline gives CDR1 SQVTM, CDR2 ANQGSEA. CDR3 length: 13 amino acids. Deletions cut 7 bases from V and 5 bases from J, with 14 bases between. CDR3 residues: CSATQGRNEKLFF. CDR3 DNA: TGCAGCGCTACACAGGGAAGGAATGAAAAACTGTTTTTT.

V usage is TRBV30 and J usage is TRBJ2-5; 7 nucleotides line up with TRBD2. This CDR3 comprises 13 residues. V was pared by 0 bases and J by 7 bases, with 5 bases of the junction left unmatched. Germline V CDR1 and CDR2: GTSNPN, SVGIG (reference sequence). CDR3 sequence (DNA): TGTGCCTGGAGTGTGCCGGGGGAGGGGACCCAGTACTTC. It codes for CAWSVPGEGTQYF. Drawing the rest from reference TRBV30 and TRBJ2-5, the complete variable domain is SQTIHQWPATLVQPVGSPLSLECTVEGTSNPNLYWYRQAAGRGLQLLFYSVGIGQISSEVPQNLSASRPQDRQFILSSKKLLLSDSGFYLCAWSVPGEGTQYFGPGTRLLVL.

The V gene is TRBV29-1, the J gene TRBJ2-7; a possible D gene is TRBD2 (6 bases). The CDR3 totals 13 residues. V was trimmed by 6 bases and J by 0 bases, leaving 12 bases between them. The germline V gene encodes CDR1 SQVTM and CDR2 ANQGSEA. The CDR3 sequence: CSVGTALSYEQYF. The CDR3, as DNA: TGCAGCGTCGGGACTGCCCTCTCCTACGAGCAGTACTTC.

V gene TRBV2 combines with J gene TRBJ1-1; D unresolved. This CDR3 spans 17 amino acids. Germline-derived CDR1 and CDR2 are SNHLY and FYNNEI. V dropped 0 bases and J dropped 5 bases, with 19 bases sitting between them. In DNA form, the CDR3 reads TGTGCCAGCAGTGAAGCTATTATTTTCGCGGAGAGGACTGAAGCTTTCTTT. Protein product: CASSEAIIFAERTEAFF.

The rearrangement uses TRBV5-8 and TRBJ1-2; D call uncertain. The germline V gene encodes CDR1 SGHTS and CDR2 YDEGEE. The CDR3 consists of 14 residues. The V gene lost 1 base and the J gene lost 1 base, with 8 bases spanning the gap. The CDR3 nucleotides are TGTGCCAGCAGCTTGACGGGAATTAACTATGGCTACACCTTC. The encoded protein is CASSLTGINYGYTF.

This chain connects TRBV10-3 to TRBJ1-3; D is ambiguous. The CDR3 consists of 17 residues. Germline V CDR1 and CDR2: ENHRY, SYGVKD. The germline V and J ends were trimmed by 6 bases and 0 bases, with 18 bases remaining between them. The DNA of the CDR3 is TGTGCCATCAGCCCTTACCCCCGCGAGAGCTCTGGAAACACCATATATTTT. Translation gives CAISPYPRESSGNTIYF.